Given below is one T cell receptor (beta chain) in context. Its antigen is still unknown. Using a J-beta primer mix together with a sample-barcoded 5' primer, a second PCR was run for roughly 6 to 11 cycles. Each cDNA molecule received a tag from a template-switch adaptor that had 12 random nucleotides. TCRdb reanalysed the 5' RACE reads using MiXCR and keeps one entry per CDR3 protein. In the table there are about 1.7 million distinct CDR3 sequences, about 28% of which are singletons. Per individual sample, total RNA of at least 5 micrograms was extracted. Germline lookup yields CDR1 SGHTA and CDR2 FQGNSA. The V end was cut by 6 bases, the J end by 6 bases, with 9 bases between. The CDR3 runs to 13 residues. The data stem from a study of blood T cells in healthy people across ages. Study-wide results and caveats: PBMCs were not sorted, which prevented a conclusive comparison of naive versus antigen-experienced cells.

This receptor was identified in a young woman in good health. The specimen sequenced was blood. V usage is TRBV7-2 and J usage is TRBJ1-6; D is uncertain. The CDR3 DNA is TGTGCCAGCAGTGGATCGGCTAATTCACCCCTCCACTTT. Translation gives CASSGSANSPLHF. The whole variable domain, filled in from reference TRBV7-2 and TRBJ1-6, reads GAGVSQSPSNKVTEKGKDVELRCDPISGHTALYWYRQSLGQGLEFLIYFQGNSAPDKSGLPSDRFSAERTGGSVSTLTIQRTQQEDSAVYLCASSGSANSPLHFGNGTRLTVT.